The next 5 T cell receptor beta chains were all read from a single sample in a study of T cells in Graves' hyperthyroidism and ophthalmopathy. TCR beta CDR3 region amplification was performed from RNA transcripts. An initial round of RT-PCR targeting the TCR CDR3 relied on the HTBI primer set. TCRdb used MiXCR to reprocess the multiplex PCR reads, holding one entry per CDR3 protein. Altogether hundreds of thousands of distinct CDR3 sequences are present, roughly 15% being singletons, with the ten largest covering about 15%. The sample comprised blood. The receptor set was obtained from a woman in her thirties or forties with Graves' hyperthyroidism.

The chain links TRBV2 to TRBJ1-4; 8 positions match TRBD1. Germline V gives CDR1 SNHLY, CDR2 FYNNEI. The CDR3 runs to 19 residues. V shed 7 bases and J 7 bases; nucleotides not matched to a gene: 23. CDR3 in DNA: TGTGCCAGCACCCCCTGGACAGGGTCTACAGTAAGGGGTGTTGAAAAACTGTTTTTT. This sequence encodes CASTPWTGSTVRGVEKLFF.

This clonotype has a count of ten or more. This chain joins TRBV12-3 or TRBV12-4 and TRBJ2-5, with D possibly TRBD1 on 8 matching bases. This CDR3 comprises 15 residues. V shed 5 bases and J shed 4 bases, with 17 bases lying between them. The CDR3 sequence is CASSPQGGLGETQYF. The CDR3 nucleotides are TGTGCCAGCAGTCCACAGGGGGGGCTGGGAGAGACCCAGTACTTC.

This clonotype showed up many times. V gene TRBV30 combines with J gene TRBJ1-3; D remains unclear. The CDR3 is 16 residues long. Trimming removed 3 bases from V and 0 bases from J, with 15 bases in between. CDR1 is GTSNPN, CDR2 SVGIG, per germline (reference sequence). As DNA, the CDR3 is TGTGCCTGGAGCAAAAAGGACGGACTCTCTGGAAACACCATATATTTT. This encodes CAWSKKDGLSGNTIYF.

Ten or more counts support this clonotype. This chain connects TRBV12-3 or TRBV12-4 to TRBJ1-5; D perhaps matches TRBD1 (6 bases). The CDR3 length is 11 residues. Trimming cost V 6 bases and J 10 bases, with 10 bases left between them. The CDR3 loop is CASRLQGPQHF. The CDR3 bases are TGTGCCAGCAGACTACAGGGCCCCCAGCATTTT.

In this sample, this clonotype turned up many times. The chain joins TRBV28 to TRBJ2-1; D not certain. The germline CDR1 and CDR2 sequences are MDHEN and SYDVKM. CDR3 length: 12 amino acids. Trimming removed 4 bases at V and 4 bases at J, with 5 bases between. Here the CDR3 reads CASSSQYNEQFF. As DNA, the CDR3 is TGTGCCAGCAGTTCACAGTACAATGAGCAGTTCTTC.